This TCR beta chain is from a study of blood T cell repertoires in COVID-19 (dated by TCRdb to 2019 to 2021). Regarding the study in general: The collaborator samples originated in the United States, Italy and Spain and spanned the acute and convalescent phases of COVID-19. The dataset comprised deeply sampled blood TCRbeta repertoires from subjects exposed to, actively infected with, or recovered from COVID-19. Where HLA class I and class II types were available, the types were taken from metadata supplied by the sample provider, not from assay-based typing. The material from the prospective study consisted of cDNA or gDNA derived from T cells, B-cell-depleted T cells, or PBMCs. The repertoires were made available in a free public database intended to serve as a resource for research on the immune response to SARS-CoV-2. The sample metadata nearly always contained a de-identified subject ID, COVID-19 status, age in years and sex. The samples were drawn from the first 160 participants of the ongoing ImmuneRACE study and from roughly 1,300 subjects provided by 6 global collaborators. What the study reported, not specific to this receptor: The amount of clinical and demographic metadata varied by source and participant and was provided uncurated.

About this clone itself: The antigen this receptor binds is unknown. The junction does not match germline at one end; this may be a read error.

TCRbeta CDR3 regions were amplified from genomic DNA using the immunoSEQ Assay, a bias-controlled multiplex PCR. Under the source paper's analysis protocol: The number of nucleated cells in each sample was estimated by amplification of reference gene primers within the assay. To quantify the absolute abundance of each unique TCRbeta CDR3 rearrangement, sequence reads were collapsed and filtered. For each sample, productive Simpson clonality was calculated as the square root of Simpson's diversity index across productive rearrangements. TCRdb's version of the immuneACCESS table is confined to in-frame rearrangements and falls short of the full clone set. An unresolved V gene accounts for under half of the shortfall where checked; the remainder is of unknown origin. V and J calls and clone size come straight from that table; D and trimming were deduced from the DNA. This sample holds 250,000 or so clones; 80% to 90% were observed only once. In total, the top ten clones hold around 3.2% of the sample.

In the prospective study, participants were 18 to 89 years old, resided in about two dozen geographic areas of the United States, and were enrolled through a virtual design. Cohort assignment in the prospective study relied on participant-reported clinical history from a screening survey and a study questionnaire. Exposed participants had been in contact, within 2 weeks of entering the study, with a person who had a PCR-confirmed or clinician-diagnosed case of COVID-19. In the prospective study, mobile phlebotomists collected whole blood, serum and a nasopharyngeal or oropharyngeal swab from each participant. Participants in the prospective study had the option to provide additional blood draws and questionnaires over a roughly 2-month period. Before DNA extraction, prospective study blood samples were shipped either frozen or at room temperature. This clonotype was sampled from a woman aged 40 to 50 who had been exposed to COVID-19. Sequences were obtained from PBMCs or T cells enriched from blood (not recorded which).

The nucleotides are TGTGCCAGCAGCGGGGAGTCAGCTGGAAACACCATATATTTT. Translated, this gives CASSGESAGNTIYF. The rearranged segments are TRBV5-1 and TRBJ1-3; the D gene is unclear. The CDR3, cysteine through phenylalanine, is 14 amino acids long. The retained sequence is limited to the CDR3, 42 bases, with the frame set at the first base. CDR1 and CDR2, per the germline V gene, are SGHRS and YFSETQ.